One and the same sample provided the 20 T cell receptor beta chains below, sequenced in a study of vaccination effects on CD4 cells after COVID-19. Assay used: immunoSEQ multiplex PCR; TCRdb lists only in-frame clones, some missing. The repertoire has about 64,000 clones, 70% to 85% of them found once; the top ten carry around 25%. Cultured cells yielded isolated CD4+ T cells after nine to ten days. These TCRs are of unknown antigen specificity. The source was CD4+ T cells from PBMCs cultured without peptide, collected before COVID-19 vaccination. These receptors originate from a human donor who had a prior SARS-CoV-2 infection.

The chain carries TRBV19 and TRBJ2-5, with 9 bases lining up with TRBD2. The CDR3 length is 16 residues. V shed 3 bases and J 9 bases; nucleotides not matched to a gene: 14. Germline V gene lookup returns CDR1 LNHDA and CDR2 SQIVND (reference sequence). DNA for the CDR3: TGTGCCAGTAGTATTGCTAGCGGGACCCACCGGGTGGCCCAGTACTTC. This translates into CASSIASGTHRVAQYF.

CDR3 residues: CASSLPQSSYEQYF. CDR3 sequence (DNA): TGTGCCAGCAGCTTGCCTCAAAGCTCCTACGAGCAGTACTTC. This chain connects TRBV7-9 to TRBJ2-7; D remains unclear. Germline loops: CDR1 SEHNR, CDR2 FQNEAQ (reference sequence). This CDR3 region has 14 residues. Trimming pared 3 bases from V and 0 bases from J, leaving 9 bases between.

This rearrangement joins TRBV7-5 to TRBJ2-3; TRBD2 reflects the table's D call only, with no check against the DNA. TRBV7-5 counts as a pseudogene. The CDR3 consists of 18 residues. The CDR3 DNA follows: TGTGCCAGAAGCTTAGCACTAGACGACCGAAATCCCACAGATACGCAGTATTTT. It yields the protein CARSLALDDRNPTDTQYF.

This clone was detected only a few times. The rearrangement joins TRBV6-4 to TRBJ2-1, with 7 bases fitting TRBD1. V lost 4 bases to trimming and J lost 2 bases; unmatched junction nucleotides: 5. The CDR3 contains 15 residues. Germline V gene data show CDR1 as MRHNA and CDR2 as SNTAGT. CDR3: CASSVSTGAYNEQFF. CDR3 bases: TGTGCCAGCAGTGTATCAACAGGGGCCTACAATGAGCAGTTCTTC.

This clone has just a few counts. The V gene is TRBV5-4, the J gene TRBJ1-4, with D tentatively TRBD1 (5 bases). The ends were cut back, 0 bases at V and 10 bases at J, with 13 bases in the middle. The CDR3 consists of 14 residues. The germline CDR1 and CDR2 sequences are SGHNT and YYREEE (reference sequence). The CDR3: CASSLEGTGGKLFF. The CDR3 DNA is TGTGCCAGCAGCTTGGAAGGAACCGGGGGAAAACTGTTTTTT.

This clone came up a few times. The chain employs TRBV6-5 and TRBJ1-2; unclear D gene. Germline V gene data show CDR1 as MNHEY and CDR2 as SVGAGI. The ends were cut back, 2 bases at V and 4 bases at J, with 11 bases in the middle. The CDR3 is 14 amino acids. CDR3 sequence reads: CASSYALGGYGYTF. CDR3 nucleotides: TGTGCCAGCAGTTACGCACTAGGAGGCTATGGCTACACCTTC.

The chain recombines TRBV11-3 with TRBJ2-7, with D possibly TRBD1 on 6 matching bases. V was clipped by 1 base and J by 0 bases, with 13 bases between them. This CDR3 is built from 16 residues. CDR1 and CDR2 from the germline V gene are SGHNT and YENEEA. The CDR3 reads CASSLAGQFNSYEQYF. The CDR3 region has the DNA TGTGCCAGCAGCTTAGCTGGACAGTTTAACTCCTACGAGCAGTACTTC.

J is TRBJ2-5 and V is TRBV2; tentative D call: TRBD2 (7 bases). V lost 6 bases, J lost 3 bases, and 11 bases lay in between. This CDR3 is built from 13 residues. Germline V gene sequence: CDR1 SNHLY, CDR2 FYNNEI. The CDR3 DNA follows: TGTGCCAGCAGAAAGGGGGGGGAAGAGACCCAGTACTTC. Its protein is CASRKGGEETQYF.

This clone was seen a handful of times. The CDR3 DNA reads TGTGCCAGCAGTGCCCCCGGGGGGCCCTACAATGAGCAGTTCTTC. Translating gives CASSAPGGPYNEQFF. The chain carries TRBV11-2 and TRBJ2-1, with D tentatively TRBD2 (7 bases). V lost 6 bases, J lost 2 bases, and 14 bases lay in between. Germline V gene lookup returns CDR1 SGHAT and CDR2 FQNNGV. The CDR3 runs 15 residues. The whole variable domain, remainder taken from reference TRBV11-2 and TRBJ2-1, is EAGVAQSPRYKIIEKRQSVAFWCNPISGHATLYWYQQILGQGPKLLIQFQNNGVVDDSQLPKDRFSAERLKGVDSTLKIQPAKLEDSAVYLCASSAPGGPYNEQFFGPGTRLTVL.

The chain carries TRBV15 and TRBJ2-1; 7 nucleotides align to TRBD1. J lost 0 bases, V lost 2 bases, and 7 bases had no gene match. Germline loops: CDR1 LNHNV, CDR2 YYDKDF (reference sequence). This CDR3 has 17 residues. The CDR3 sequence: CATSRRPTGSSYNEQFF. CDR3 bases: TGTGCCACCAGCAGAAGACCGACAGGGAGCTCCTACAATGAGCAGTTCTTC.

The chain uses TRBV5-4 and TRBJ1-4, with D maybe TRBD1 (6 bases). The CDR3 length is 15 residues. V was clipped by 0 bases and J by 5 bases, with 11 bases between them. Germline-derived CDR1 and CDR2 are SGHNT and YYREEE (reference sequence). The CDR3 loop reads CASSLEPGHNEKLFF. The CDR3 DNA sequence: TGTGCCAGCAGCTTGGAACCGGGACACAATGAAAAACTGTTTTTT.

This rearrangement joins TRBV7-3 to TRBJ2-1; D possibly corresponds to TRBD2 (5 bases). Germline loops: CDR1 SGHTA, CDR2 FQGTGA. With 1 base removed from V and 9 bases from J, the gap between germline ends came to 10 bases. The CDR3 runs to 13 residues. The CDR3 DNA is TGTGCCAGCAGCTTAAATTCTGGAGGTGAGCAGTTCTTC. This sequence encodes CASSLNSGGEQFF.

This clone appeared a few times. The chain's CDR3 is CASSQALSSYEQYF. CDR3 DNA sequence: TGCGCCAGCAGCCAAGCGCTGAGCTCCTACGAGCAGTACTTC. The J gene is TRBJ2-7, the V gene TRBV4-3; D is unclear. Deletions cut 1 base from V and 0 bases from J, with 7 bases between. CDR3 length: 14 residues. CDR1 is LGHNA, CDR2 YSLEER, per germline.

This rearrangement joins TRBV6-2 or TRBV6-3 to TRBJ2-3, with TRBD2 matching over 13 bases. In germline, CDR1 is MNHEY, CDR2 SVGEGT. J lost 5 bases, V lost 6 bases, and 8 bases had no gene match. This CDR3 spans 16 amino acids. The CDR3 loop is CASSNGLAGVQDTQYF. For the CDR3, the DNA is TGTGCCAGCAGCAACGGACTAGCGGGAGTGCAAGATACGCAGTATTTT.

The chain is built from TRBV6-5 and TRBJ1-4; 9 bases agree with TRBD1. V shed 5 bases, J shed 7 bases, and the junction held 5 bases outside the gene matches. Germline loops: CDR1 MNHEY, CDR2 SVGAGI. The CDR3 loop spans 14 amino acids. CDR3 amino acids: CASSPNRGLEKLFF. The CDR3 DNA follows: TGTGCCAGCAGTCCGAACAGGGGGCTTGAAAAACTGTTTTTT.

Details on this clone: Other DNA sequences in the same sample also yield this CDR3. V and J are TRBV5-6 and TRBJ2-7; no clear D. The germline V gene has CDR1 SGHDT and CDR2 YYEEEE. This CDR3 has 12 residues. V was shortened by 4 bases and J by 3 bases, with 8 bases between the two germline ends. The CDR3 DNA is TGTGCCAGCAGCCTATCCCGCTACGAGCAGTACTTC. Its protein product is CASSLSRYEQYF.

The chain carries TRBV18 and TRBJ1-1; 8 nucleotides agree with TRBD1. The CDR3 is made up of 16 amino acids. The ends lost 6 bases at V and 0 bases at J; junction bases unmatched: 9. Germline-derived CDR1 and CDR2 are KGHSH and LQKENI. CDR3 sequence reads: CASSYGQGKMNTEAFF. Written as DNA, the CDR3 is TGTGCCAGCTCGTATGGACAGGGAAAAATGAACACTGAAGCTTTCTTT.

This clone was seen more than once but under ten times. This sequence joins TRBV12-2 and TRBJ2-7; the table's TRBD1 call for D was not verified on the DNA. TRBV12-2 is a known pseudogene. CDR3 length equals 18 residues. CDR3: CASRLEMESGQSSYEQYF. CDR3 DNA: TGTGCAAGTCGCTTAGAAATGGAGTCGGGACAGTCCTCCTACGAGCAGTACTTC.

The V call is TRBV15, the J call TRBJ1-5; D unresolved. The CDR3 extends over 13 amino acids. The V and J ends lost 5 bases and 6 bases respectively, with 11 bases between them. Germline V gives CDR1 LNHNV, CDR2 YYDKDF (reference sequence). The CDR3 DNA reads TGTGCCACCAGCGGGCGGAGGTTTCAGCCCCAGCATTTT. Residues: CATSGRRFQPQHF.

The chain carries TRBV4-1 and TRBJ2-7, with D possibly TRBD1 on 6 matching bases. CDR1 is MGHRA, CDR2 YSYEKL, per germline. There are 15 residues in the CDR3. V shed 2 bases and J shed 0 bases, with 11 bases lying between them. CDR3 coding DNA: TGCGCCAGCAGCCAATCCGGGACAAGCTCCTACGAGCAGTACTTC. Residues: CASSQSGTSSYEQYF.